Below, 12 T cell receptor beta chains from the same sample are listed, as sequenced in a study of CD8 T cells in Susac syndrome. Random hexamers served to reverse transcribe about 0.5 to 1 ug RNA. TCRdb redid the calling of the immunoSEQ multiplex PCR reads with MiXCR, one entry per CDR3 protein. The sample consists of 210,000 or so distinct CDR3 sequences, 92% of them appearing once. Sequencing was carried out using CD8+ T cells from PBMCs. These receptors all come from a human donor with multiple sclerosis.

The rearrangement joins TRBV7-2 to TRBJ1-1; TRBD1 might be the D (5 bases). Germline values: CDR1 SGHTA, CDR2 FQGNSA. The V end was cut by 1 base, the J end by 4 bases, with 16 bases between. This CDR3 has 16 residues. This chain's CDR3 is CASSLVGTHGGTEAFF. The CDR3 coding sequence is TGTGCCAGCAGCTTAGTTGGGACCCACGGAGGCACTGAAGCTTTCTTT.

This chain joins TRBV25-1 and TRBJ2-5; perhaps TRBD2 as D (5 bases). V lost 1 base and J lost 2, with 8 bases in between. Germline-derived CDR1 and CDR2 are MGHDK and SYGVNS. The CDR3 has 14 residues. CDR3 sequence (DNA): TGTGCCAGCAGTGAATGGTCGGGGCAAGAGACCCAGTACTTC. It specifies CASSEWSGQETQYF. Supplemented by reference TRBV25-1 and TRBJ2-5, the full variable domain reads EADIYQTPRYLVIGTGKKITLECSQTMGHDKMYWYQQDPGMELHLIHYSYGVNSTEKGDLSSESTVSRIRTEHFPLTLESARPSHTSQYLCASSEWSGQETQYFGPGTRLLVL.

The rearrangement uses TRBV20-1 and TRBJ2-4; D is uncertain. Trimming stripped 3 bases from V and 0 bases from J, with 6 bases between. In germline, CDR1 is DFQATT, CDR2 SNEGSKA (reference sequence). This CDR3 has 13 residues. CDR3 nucleotide sequence: TGCAGTGCTAGGGGGAAAGCCAAAAACATTCAGTACTTC. Residues: CSARGKAKNIQYF.

The chain combines TRBV5-4 with TRBJ2-7, with D uncertain. Trimming pared 2 bases from V and 3 bases from J, leaving 15 bases between. The CDR3 length is 15 residues. CDR1 is SGHNT, CDR2 YYREEE, per germline (reference sequence). As DNA, the CDR3 is TGTGCCAGCAGCTTTAAGAAGCTCGAACACTACGAGCAGTACTTC. Translated: CASSFKKLEHYEQYF.

This clonotype is a singleton in its sample. V and J are TRBV9 and TRBJ1-2, with D tentatively TRBD1 (6 bases). Germline V gene sequence: CDR1 SGDLS, CDR2 YYNGEE. Trimming shortened V by 6 bases and J by 6 bases, and 15 bases separated the two germline ends. The CDR3 spans 13 residues. This chain's CDR3 is CASKGTPEDGYTF. The CDR3 DNA follows: TGTGCCAGCAAAGGGACACCCGAGGATGGCTACACCTTC.

V and J are TRBV14 and TRBJ2-5; possible D gene TRBD2, 7 bases. V shed 0 bases and J shed 5 bases, with 16 bases lying between them. CDR1 and CDR2 from the germline V gene are SGHDN and FVKESK. This CDR3 spans 16 amino acids. CDR3 sequence (DNA): TGTGCCAGCAGCCAAGAAGGCGCGGGGGCGGATGAGACCCAGTACTTC. As protein: CASSQEGAGADETQYF. Full variable domain (outside the CDR3, taken from reference TRBV14 and TRBJ2-5): EAGVTQFPSHSVIEKGQTVTLRCDPISGHDNLYWYRRVMGKEIKFLLHFVKESKQDESGMPNNRFLAERTGGTYSTLKVQPAELEDSGVYFCASSQEGAGADETQYFGPGTRLLVL.

The gene calls are TRBV7-2 and TRBJ1-1; D call uncertain. With 4 bases removed from V and 8 bases from J, the gap between germline ends came to 14 bases. This CDR3 has 13 residues. Germline V gene lookup returns CDR1 SGHTA and CDR2 FQGNSA. CDR3 sequence: CASSSPLDREAFF. In nucleotides, the CDR3 is TGTGCCAGCAGCTCCCCATTAGATAGAGAAGCTTTCTTT.

The V and J genes are TRBV4-2 and TRBJ1-2; D gene unclear. Trimming took 0 bases from V and 5 from J, leaving 4 bases between them. CDR1 LGHNA and CDR2 YNFKEQ come from the germline V gene. This CDR3 contains 12 residues. The CDR3: CASSQDGYGYTF. CDR3 coding DNA: TGTGCCAGCAGCCAAGACGGGTATGGCTACACCTTC.

The J gene is TRBJ1-1, the V gene TRBV12-3 or TRBV12-4; the D gene is possibly TRBD1 (5 bases). V was cut by 6 bases and J by 3 bases, with 11 bases left in between. The CDR3 is made up of 13 amino acids. CDR3 in DNA: TGTGCCAGCAGGCAAGGAGGGGACACTGAAGCTTTCTTT. This sequence encodes CASRQGGDTEAFF.

The chain recombines TRBV10-3 with TRBJ2-7, with D possibly matching TRBD1 (5 bases). V lost 3 bases and J lost 0, with 15 bases in between. CDR1 is ENHRY and CDR2 is SYGVKD in the germline V gene. The CDR3 is 16 residues long. CDR3 residues: CAISDYTVDSSYEQYF. The CDR3 DNA follows: TGTGCCATCAGTGACTACACAGTCGACAGCTCCTACGAGCAGTACTTC.

This chain joins TRBV15 and TRBJ2-5; TRBD2 matches at 9 bases. J was trimmed by 3 bases and V by 5 bases; bases with no gene match: 22. Germline assignment: CDR1 LNHNV and CDR2 YYDKDF (reference sequence). This CDR3 has 20 residues. The DNA of the CDR3 is TGTGCCACCAGCCCTCTAAATGGGGAGGAGGTTTTAGCGGGAGAAGAGACCCAGTACTTC. The encoded protein is CATSPLNGEEVLAGEETQYF.

The gene calls are TRBV7-9 and TRBJ1-2; TRBD1 might be the D (6 bases). This CDR3 is built from 14 residues. Deletions cut 8 bases from V and 8 bases from J, with 21 bases between. The V gene's germline CDR1 is SEHNR and CDR2 FQNEAQ (reference sequence). CDR3: CASRTEGERDGYTF. The CDR3 region has the DNA TGTGCCAGCCGGACAGAGGGCGAGAGGGACGGCTACACCTTC.